The subject of this entry is one T cell receptor beta chain. This clonotype showed up many times. The antigen it binds to is not known. No much larger clonotype is one base removed from it; base qualities were not supplied. A patient counted as having stable Graves' hyperthyroidism if no progression to ophthalmopathy occurred over 18 months of follow-up. Hyperthyroidism patients were aged 18 to 65 years and newly diagnosed, with disease duration of less than 2 months. The study excluded patients with uncontrolled infections, other autoimmune diseases, pregnancy or lactation. Diagnoses relied on clinical symptoms, serum thyroxine and TRAb, thyroid ultrasound and orbital computed tomography. Ficoll-Paque density gradient centrifugation was used to isolate PBMCs from around 10 ml of fresh peripheral blood. Total RNA was extracted with Trizol reagent, and quality was checked on an Agilent 2100 Bioanalyzer.

The sample originates from a study of T cells in Graves' hyperthyroidism and ophthalmopathy (dated by TCRdb to about 2019). Regarding the complete study: Peripheral blood was collected at initial diagnosis, before any treatment. Whether ophthalmopathy could be predicted prospectively was tested in an independent validation cohort made up of about 20 hyperthyroidism patients plus 17 patients who later progressed to ophthalmopathy. Once sampling was done, hyperthyroidism patients were given methimazole at a starting dose of 30 mg daily, whereas ophthalmopathy patients were given high-dose intravenous methylprednisolone. The paper describes TCR Vbeta CDR3 sequencing of around 140 peripheral blood samples, made up of around 41 ophthalmopathy patients, over 70 hyperthyroidism patients and roughly 17 progressor patients. Thyroid tissue and blood T-cell repertoires from several Graves' hyperthyroidism patients were also compared in the study. The 100 discovery patients were randomly split 7:3 into training and test sets. A discovery cohort of around 100 patients, roughly 45 with Graves' ophthalmopathy and 55 to 60 with stable Graves' hyperthyroidism, was used to find distinguishing TCR V-J signatures. The paper's findings and limits, for the study overall: A model built on a 13 V-J signature distinguished ophthalmopathy from stable hyperthyroidism, reaching about 88% sensitivity and 81.08% specificity in cross-validation and 80%/75% in testing. Sample size was not statistically predetermined, and blinding of investigators to group allocation was not performed. In validation, the model predicted progression to ophthalmopathy a median of about 6.5 months before onset, with 70% to 71% sensitivity and roughly 73% specificity. Blood samples also contained most of the expanded thyroid clonotypes (frequency above 0.001), which suggests that blood repertoires may reflect thyroid immune responses.

Inclusive of the bounding cysteine and phenylalanine, the CDR3 is 13 residues long. The retained sequence is limited to the CDR3, 39 bases, with the frame set at the first base. As encoded in the germline V gene, CDR1 is SGHTA while CDR2 is FQGNSA. A distance of 11 bases separates the germline ends of V and J, which lose 1 base and 8 bases respectively. TCR beta CDR3 regions were amplified from RNA transcripts. For the first round of RT-PCR on the TCR CDR3, the HTBI primer set was used together with the Qiagen OneStep RT-PCR kit. A second multiplex PCR round built the libraries, followed by size selection and purification. Libraries were sequenced paired-end with 100 bp reads on an Illumina HiSeq2000. The original methods were these. Raw data were processed with SOAPnuke, discarding reads with adapters, uncalled bases, mean Phred below 15, or no exact constant-primer or identifier match. COPE v1.2.5 was used to merge the high-quality paired reads, and each unique nucleotide sequence was defined as a clonotype. Clonotypes were aligned to IMGT TRBV, TRBD and TRBJ reference segments using MiTCR v1.1. The analysis included only V-J combinations with a frequency above 0.0001, which together covered over 98% of the repertoires. The TCS score was defined as F50 (clonal expansion) divided by E x V (chaos), with BLOSUM62-based TCRdist calculated between CDR3 peptides within each V-J. Welch's t-statistics and random forest reduced roughly 540 V-J features to 10 to 15, which were used in a naive Bayes classifier (R e1071). Thyroid-blood repertoire similarity was quantified with the Morisita-Horn index. TCRdb reworked the public reads: Q25 trimming with fastp, MiXCR clone assembly, productive beta chains retained. A single entry per CDR3 protein holds the most common genes and DNA from its merged rows. Here the V and J calls rest on TCRdb's processing, not on the authors' analysis. Present in this sample are about 840,000 distinct CDR3 sequences, over 35% of which were seen just once. The ten largest clones represent more than 7% of the sample.

The chain joins TRBV7-2 to TRBJ1-2; no D gene is confidently identified. The specimen sequenced was blood. This receptor was identified in a man between 18 and 29 years old with Graves' hyperthyroidism. DNA sequence: TGTGCCAGCAGCTTAGGCCCAATGGGAGGCTACACCTTC. Translated, this is CASSLGPMGGYTF. Where the CDR3 stops, the reference TRBV7-2 and TRBJ1-2 genes take over; the full variable domain is GAGVSQSPSNKVTEKGKDVELRCDPISGHTALYWYRQSLGQGLEFLIYFQGNSAPDKSGLPSDRFSAERTGGSVSTLTIQRTQQEDSAVYLCASSLGPMGGYTFGSGTRLTVV.